These 22 T cell receptor beta chains share one sample of origin, sequenced in a study of cytomegalovirus exposure and HLA in healthy donors (TCRdb year 2017). The library came from the immunoSEQ multiplex PCR assay. Entries here come from immuneACCESS through TCRdb and include only in-frame sequences with V and J called. Some clones fail to appear in such tables; in the studies checked, an unresolved V gene covers under half of the shortfall, and the cause of the remainder is unknown. A total of under 150,000 clones appear in this sample, roughly 86% of them only once. The ten largest account for approximately 8.7% of the sample. The material sequenced was PBMCs. These receptors were obtained from a man aged 18 to 30 in good health and CMV-seropositive.

V gene TRBV5-1 combines with J gene TRBJ2-1; D is ambiguous. Looked up from germline, CDR1 is SGHRS and CDR2 is YFSETQ. There are 11 residues in the CDR3. V dropped 1 base and J dropped 6 bases, with 2 bases sitting between them. CDR3 sequence: CASSLLNEQFF. CDR3 DNA: TGCGCCAGCAGCTTGCTCAATGAGCAGTTCTTC.

The chain uses TRBV7-9 and TRBJ2-1; maybe TRBD2 (6 bases). In germline, CDR1 is SEHNR, CDR2 FQNEAQ (reference sequence). CDR3 length: 15 amino acids. Trimming took 4 bases from V and 4 from J, leaving 14 bases between them. CDR3: CASSYDGGKYNEQFF. The CDR3 nucleotides are TGTGCCAGCAGCTACGATGGGGGGAAGTACAATGAGCAGTTCTTC.

This chain links TRBV5-1 with TRBJ2-7, with 7 nucleotides matching TRBD1. The CDR3 is made up of 14 amino acids. The germline V gene has CDR1 SGHRS and CDR2 YFSETQ. J was trimmed by 0 bases and V by 0 bases; bases with no gene match: 0. The chain's CDR3 is CASSLGDSSYEQYF. The CDR3, as DNA: TGCGCCAGCAGCTTGGGGGACAGCTCCTACGAGCAGTACTTC.

This chain uses TRBV4-2 with TRBJ1-1; D not certain. With 1 base removed from V and 3 bases from J, the gap between germline ends came to 15 bases. The CDR3 is 16 amino acids. Looked up from germline, CDR1 is LGHNA and CDR2 is YNFKEQ. The CDR3 coding sequence is TGTGCCAGCAGCCAAGGTGAGCGGGGAAGGGACACTGAAGCTTTCTTT. Protein: CASSQGERGRDTEAFF.

V gene TRBV10-1 combines with J gene TRBJ2-2; unclear D gene. Per germline, CDR1 WNHNN and CDR2 SYGVQD (reference sequence). Trimming removed 7 bases at V and 5 bases at J, with 11 bases between. The CDR3 sequence is 13 residues long. The CDR3 DNA follows: TGCGCCAGCACTAGTGGTTTGACCGGGGAGCTGTTTTTT. The encoded protein is CASTSGLTGELFF.

The J gene is TRBJ1-3, the V gene TRBV6-4; no clear D gene. The germline CDR1 and CDR2 sequences are MRHNA and SNTAGT. Trimming stripped 0 bases from V and 0 bases from J, with 12 bases between. This CDR3 has 17 amino acids. The CDR3, as DNA: TGTGCCAGCAGTGACTCCTGGGCCACCTTCTCTGGAAACACCATATATTTT. This codes for CASSDSWATFSGNTIYF.

J is TRBJ2-1 and V is TRBV30, with TRBD1 identical over 8 bases. V dropped 8 bases and J dropped 2; count of bases not matched to a gene: 8. This CDR3 contains 14 residues. The V gene's germline CDR1 is GTSNPN and CDR2 SVGIG (reference sequence). The CDR3 region is CAARDRKAYNEQFF. The CDR3 DNA follows: TGTGCCGCTAGGGACAGGAAAGCCTACAATGAGCAGTTCTTC. The whole variable domain, filled in from reference TRBV30 and TRBJ2-1, reads SQTIHQWPATLVQPVGSPLSLECTVEGTSNPNLYWYRQAAGRGLQLLFYSVGIGQISSEVPQNLSASRPQDRQFILSSKKLLLSDSGFYLCAARDRKAYNEQFFGPGTRLTVL.

V and J are TRBV5-1 and TRBJ1-1; D might be TRBD1 (5 bases). The CDR3 runs to 16 residues. CDR1 is SGHRS, CDR2 YFSETQ, per germline. The germline V and J ends were trimmed by 0 bases and 1 base, with 13 bases remaining between them. CDR3 sequence: CASSLAGAGRNTEAFF. DNA for the CDR3: TGCGCCAGCAGCTTGGCCGGGGCGGGGCGGAACACTGAAGCTTTCTTT.

This chain connects TRBV7-9 to TRBJ1-3; D is undetermined. CDR1 is SEHNR, CDR2 FQNEAQ, per germline (reference sequence). V was pared by 1 base and J by 9 bases, with 10 bases between. The CDR3 has 13 residues. DNA for the CDR3: TGTGCCAGCAGCTTAGGTGCCCAGGTCACCATATATTTT. As protein: CASSLGAQVTIYF.

This clone has only one observation. The chain has TRBV9 and TRBJ1-1; D unresolved. The CDR3 is 13 amino acids. Trimming took 0 bases from V and 5 from J, leaving 8 bases between them. In germline, CDR1 is SGDLS, CDR2 YYNGEE. In nucleotides, the CDR3 is TGTGCCAGCAGCGTAGGACCGGGGACTGAAGCTTTCTTT. This sequence encodes CASSVGPGTEAFF.

The chain carries TRBV7-9 and TRBJ2-7, with a possible D match to TRBD1 (6 bases). The V gene lost 2 bases and the J gene lost 7 bases, with 15 bases spanning the gap. CDR1 SEHNR and CDR2 FQNEAQ come from the germline V gene (reference sequence). The CDR3 runs 14 residues. The CDR3 here is CASSLQGTTREQYF. CDR3 nucleotide sequence: TGTGCCAGCAGCTTACAGGGGACCACCAGGGAGCAGTACTTC.

As DNA, the CDR3 is TGCGCCAGCAGCCACTCTTCCTACGAGCAGTACTTC. Its translation: CASSHSSYEQYF. J is TRBJ2-7 and V is TRBV4-1; D is ambiguous. CDR1 is MGHRA, CDR2 YSYEKL, per germline. The CDR3 is 12 amino acids. V gave up 3 bases and J gave up 1 base, with 4 bases separating them.

The chain employs TRBV14 and TRBJ2-7, with D possibly being TRBD2 (5 bases). The CDR3 is 14 residues long. CDR1 and CDR2 from the germline V gene are SGHDN and FVKESK. Deletions cut 0 bases from V and 0 bases from J, with 6 bases between. CDR3 bases: TGTGCCAGCAGCCAAGAACTAGACTCCTACGAGCAGTACTTC. This gives the protein CASSQELDSYEQYF. The full variable domain, with the rest looked up from reference TRBV14 and TRBJ2-7, is EAGVTQFPSHSVIEKGQTVTLRCDPISGHDNLYWYRRVMGKEIKFLLHFVKESKQDESGMPNNRFLAERTGGTYSTLKVQPAELEDSGVYFCASSQELDSYEQYFGPGTRLTVT.

The chain has TRBV30 and TRBJ1-4, with a possible D match to TRBD1 (6 bases). Trimming removed 4 bases at V and 10 bases at J, with 16 bases between. The CDR3 spans 13 residues. Germline assignment: CDR1 GTSNPN and CDR2 SVGIG (reference sequence). This CDR3 is CAWKGQPSVKLFF. For the CDR3, the DNA is TGTGCCTGGAAGGGACAACCCTCCGTAAAACTGTTTTTT.

V gene TRBV15 combines with J gene TRBJ2-7, with 11 bases that match TRBD1. The CDR3 is 14 residues long. The V gene's germline CDR1 is LNHNV and CDR2 YYDKDF (reference sequence). Trimming removed 6 bases from V and 3 bases from J; junction bases left unmatched: 4. The CDR3 is CATRPGQGVYEQYF. The CDR3 DNA sequence: TGTGCCACCAGACCGGGACAGGGGGTCTACGAGCAGTACTTC.

The chain couples TRBV19 to TRBJ2-1; 7 bases map to TRBD2. There are 15 residues in the CDR3. CDR1 and CDR2 from the germline V gene are LNHDA and SQIVND (reference sequence). Trimming removed 5 bases from V and 3 bases from J; junction bases left unmatched: 7. CDR3 DNA sequence: TGTGCCAGTAGTGGGAGCGGGGACTACTACAATGAGCAGTTCTTC. It is translated as CASSGSGDYYNEQFF.

The chain employs TRBV7-2 and TRBJ2-7, with D hard to call. V was trimmed by 4 bases and J by 2 bases, leaving 12 bases between them. The CDR3 runs to 14 residues. The germline gives CDR1 SGHTA, CDR2 FQGNSA. CDR3 loop: CASSSLNSAYEQYF. In DNA form, the CDR3 reads TGTGCCAGCAGCTCCCTTAATTCCGCCTACGAGCAGTACTTC.

J is TRBJ1-1 and V is TRBV19; the D is unclear. The CDR3 contains 19 residues. Trimming stripped 4 bases from V and 2 bases from J, with 26 bases between. The V gene's germline CDR1 is LNHDA and CDR2 SQIVND (reference sequence). CDR3 loop: CASSTSPRSLEGDNTEAFF. CDR3 sequence (DNA): TGTGCCAGTAGTACCTCGCCCCGCTCGCTCGAAGGAGATAACACTGAAGCTTTCTTT. The whole variable domain, filled in from reference TRBV19 and TRBJ1-1, reads DGGITQSPKYLFRKEGQNVTLSCEQNLNHDAMYWYRQDPGQGLRLIYYSQIVNDFQKGDIAEGYSVSREKKESFPLTVTSAQKNPTAFYLCASSTSPRSLEGDNTEAFFGQGTRLTVV.

The genes are TRBV6-1 and TRBJ2-3; 7 bases fit TRBD2. The J segment lost 5 bases and the V segment lost 3 bases, leaving 8 bases of the junction unmatched. The germline CDR1 and CDR2 sequences are MNHNS and SASEGT. The CDR3 is made up of 15 amino acids. The CDR3 region is CASSDREGVRDTQYF. In DNA form, the CDR3 reads TGTGCCAGCAGTGACAGGGAGGGAGTCCGAGATACGCAGTATTTT.

This chain connects TRBV6-1 to TRBJ1-6, with D unclear. CDR1 is MNHNS, CDR2 SASEGT, per germline. The V end was cut by 2 bases, the J end by 0 bases, with 14 bases between. The CDR3 spans 18 residues. The CDR3 sequence: CASSESEWESSYNSPLHF. The CDR3 nucleotides are TGTGCCAGCAGTGAATCAGAGTGGGAGAGCTCCTATAATTCACCCCTCCACTTT.

The rearrangement links TRBV29-1 to TRBJ1-1; tentatively, D is TRBD1 (6 bases). Trimming left V 5 bases short and J 1 base short, with 14 bases between. Germline lookup yields CDR1 SQVTM and CDR2 ANQGSEA. The CDR3 has 14 residues. This chain's CDR3 is CSVKRGWENTEAFF. As DNA, the CDR3 is TGCAGCGTTAAAAGGGGGTGGGAGAACACTGAAGCTTTCTTT.

V is TRBV5-4 and J is TRBJ1-1; 7 bases match TRBD1. The V gene's germline CDR1 is SGHNT and CDR2 YYREEE (reference sequence). There are 16 residues in the CDR3. Trimming cost V 5 bases and J 3 bases; bases outside gene matches: 13. CDR3 nucleotide sequence: TGTGCCAGCAGTCCAACTTCACAGGGGAGAGACACTGAAGCTTTCTTT. Protein: CASSPTSQGRDTEAFF.